This TCR beta chain was sequenced during a study of naive and memory T cell subsets. Notes on the study in general: No ground truth validated the naive and memory repertoire findings. Diversity fell and Gini index rose from naive through CM, EM, EMRA.

Sequential positive selection took CD4 T cells first, then CD8 T cells. Both TRBC1 and TRBC2 were covered by a beta constant-region primer of two equimolar oligonucleotides. TCRdb called the UMI-ligation and nested PCR reads again in MiXCR, with one record for every CDR3 protein. Among roughly 91,000 distinct CDR3 sequences listed, around 13% were seen once. Worth noting for this clonotype: Its antigen is currently unknown.

There are 11 residues in the CDR3. CDR1 and CDR2 from the germline V gene are ENHRY and SYGVKD. Trimming removed 2 bases at V and 3 bases at J, with 2 bases between. The chain couples TRBV10-3 to TRBJ2-7; D call uncertain. Sequencing was performed on central memory CD4+ T cells from blood. The clonotype was recovered from a human donor in good health. CDR3 coding DNA: TGTGCCATCAGTGAGAACTACGAGCAGTACTTC. Protein sequence: CAISENYEQYF.